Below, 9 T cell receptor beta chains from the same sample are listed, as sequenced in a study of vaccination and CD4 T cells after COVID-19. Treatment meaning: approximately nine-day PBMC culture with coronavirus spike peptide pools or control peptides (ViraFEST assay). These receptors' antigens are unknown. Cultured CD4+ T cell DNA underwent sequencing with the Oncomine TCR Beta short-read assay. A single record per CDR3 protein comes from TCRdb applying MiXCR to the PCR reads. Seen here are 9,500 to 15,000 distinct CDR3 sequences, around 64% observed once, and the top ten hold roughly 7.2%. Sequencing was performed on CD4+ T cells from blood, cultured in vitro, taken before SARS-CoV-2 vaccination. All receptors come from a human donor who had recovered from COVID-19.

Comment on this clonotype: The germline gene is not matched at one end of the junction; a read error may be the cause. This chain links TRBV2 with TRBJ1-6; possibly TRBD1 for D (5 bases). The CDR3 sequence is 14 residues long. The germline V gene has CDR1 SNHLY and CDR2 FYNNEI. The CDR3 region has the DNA TGTGCCAGCAGGGAAGCAGGGCCCAATTCACCCCTCCACTTT. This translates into CASREAGPNSPLHF.

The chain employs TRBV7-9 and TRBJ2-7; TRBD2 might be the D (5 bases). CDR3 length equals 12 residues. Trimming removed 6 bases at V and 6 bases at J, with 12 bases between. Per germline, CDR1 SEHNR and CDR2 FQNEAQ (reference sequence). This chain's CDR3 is CASRRGVGEQYF. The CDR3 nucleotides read TGTGCCAGCAGACGGGGTGTCGGCGAGCAGTACTTC.

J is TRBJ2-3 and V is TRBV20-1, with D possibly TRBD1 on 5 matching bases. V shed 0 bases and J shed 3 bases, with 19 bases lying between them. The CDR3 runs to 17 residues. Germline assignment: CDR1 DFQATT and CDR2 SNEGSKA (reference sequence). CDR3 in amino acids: CSARDPQVPRWTDTQYF. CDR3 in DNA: TGCAGTGCTAGAGACCCACAGGTCCCACGCTGGACAGATACGCAGTATTTT.

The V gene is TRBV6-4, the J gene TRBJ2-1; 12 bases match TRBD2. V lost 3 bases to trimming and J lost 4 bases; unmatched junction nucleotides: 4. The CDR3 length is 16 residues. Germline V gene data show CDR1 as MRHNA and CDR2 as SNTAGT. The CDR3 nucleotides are TGTGCCAGCAGTGATCTAGCGGGAGGGGAATACAATGAGCAGTTCTTC. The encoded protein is CASSDLAGGEYNEQFF.

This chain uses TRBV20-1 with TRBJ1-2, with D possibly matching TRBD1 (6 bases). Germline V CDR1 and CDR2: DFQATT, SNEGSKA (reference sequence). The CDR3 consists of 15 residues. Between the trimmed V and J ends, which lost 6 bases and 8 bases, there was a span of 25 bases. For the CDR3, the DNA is TGCAGTGCCAACAACCAGGGGACTCCAAGTATGGGCTACACCTTC. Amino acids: CSANNQGTPSMGYTF.

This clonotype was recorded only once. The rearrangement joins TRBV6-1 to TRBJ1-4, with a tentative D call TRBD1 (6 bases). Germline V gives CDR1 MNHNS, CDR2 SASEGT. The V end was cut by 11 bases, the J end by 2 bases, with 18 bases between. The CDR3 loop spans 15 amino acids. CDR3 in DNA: TGTGCCTACAGCCGGGGGGCAGGGACTAATGAAAAACTGTTTTTT. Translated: CAYSRGAGTNEKLFF.

CDR3 sequence reads: CASSPDRVNEKLFF. CDR3 DNA: TGTGCCAGCAGCCCGGACAGGGTTAATGAAAAACTGTTTTTT. The chain employs TRBV7-2 and TRBJ1-4; 8 positions match TRBD1. CDR3 length: 14 amino acids. The V gene's germline CDR1 is SGHTA and CDR2 FQGNSA. V trimming: 5 bases; J trimming: 4 bases; junction bases outside the gene matches: 3.

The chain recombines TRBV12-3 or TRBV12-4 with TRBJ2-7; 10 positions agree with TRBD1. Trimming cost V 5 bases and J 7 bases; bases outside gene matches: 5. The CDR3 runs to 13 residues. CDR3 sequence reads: CASSQGQGWEQYF. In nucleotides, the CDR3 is TGTGCCAGCAGTCAGGGACAGGGGTGGGAGCAGTACTTC.

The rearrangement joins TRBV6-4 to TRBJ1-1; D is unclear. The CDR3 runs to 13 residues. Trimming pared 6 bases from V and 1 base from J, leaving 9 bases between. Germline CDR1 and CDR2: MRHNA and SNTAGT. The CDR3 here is CASRPAQNTEAFF. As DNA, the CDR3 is TGTGCCAGCAGGCCCGCTCAGAACACTGAAGCTTTCTTT.